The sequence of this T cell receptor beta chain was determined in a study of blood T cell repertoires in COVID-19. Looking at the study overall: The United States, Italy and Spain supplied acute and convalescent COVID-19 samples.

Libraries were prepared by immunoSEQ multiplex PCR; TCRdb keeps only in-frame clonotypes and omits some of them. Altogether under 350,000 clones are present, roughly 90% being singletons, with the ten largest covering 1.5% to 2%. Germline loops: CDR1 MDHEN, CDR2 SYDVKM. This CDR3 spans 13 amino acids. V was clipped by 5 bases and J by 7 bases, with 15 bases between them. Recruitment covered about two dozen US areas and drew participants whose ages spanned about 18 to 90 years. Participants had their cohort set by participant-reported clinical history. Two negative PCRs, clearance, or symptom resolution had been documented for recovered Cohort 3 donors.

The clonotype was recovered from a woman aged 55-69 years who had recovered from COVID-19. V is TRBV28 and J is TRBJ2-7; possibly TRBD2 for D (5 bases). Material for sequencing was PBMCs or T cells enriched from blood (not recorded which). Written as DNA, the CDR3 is TGTGCCAGCAGTCGAGGCGGTCGGGATGAGCAGTACTTC. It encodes CASSRGGRDEQYF.